The source of this T cell receptor (beta chain) is a study of T cell responses to AZD1222 COVID-19 vaccine (dated by TCRdb to 2020 to 2023). Looking at the study overall: AZD1222 recipients with second doses at about 4 weeks or about 12 weeks were pooled, because spike-specific TCR depth and breadth did not differ between schedules. A total of under 250 trial participants underwent TCR sequencing, of whom more than 200 had received two doses of AZD1222 and approximately 25 had received two doses of the MenACWY control vaccine. Trial participants were enrolled by age into subgroups of 18-55, 56-69 and 70-plus years, and around 150, 29 and 61 TCR-sequenced participants, respectively, were included in these subgroups.

Worth noting for this clone: Its antigen target is currently unknown. There are no base qualities to consult, and no much larger clone falls within one base.

Via the germline V gene (reference sequence), CDR1 is LNHDA and CDR2 SQIVND. The V and J ends are trimmed by 7 bases and 2 bases, leaving 7 bases between them. The CDR3 holds 12 amino acids from the cysteine to the phenylalanine. Here the CDR3 DNA is all that survives: 36 bases in frame from base 1. What the work shows at the level of the full study, not this receptor alone: Conclusions about previously exposed vaccinees were limited because only a handful of AZD1222 recipients were SARS-CoV-2 seropositive at baseline. Because no day 14 peak-response samples were available, repertoires were characterized only after the peak T cell response. Participants were mostly white British, with more females than males. The authors suggested clonal diversity may have been underestimated. Epitopes outside the regions mutated in the B.1.351 and B.1.1.7 variants were reportedly recognized by nearly half of the unique spike-specific TCRs. The whole spike protein was spanned by vaccine-associated CD4 TCRs, and dominant responses were seen in regions 160-218 and 743-854. Spike-specific TCR breadth and depth rose significantly after two AZD1222 doses compared with day 0 and with MenACWY recipients. In the small 56-69-year group, the increase in depth fell short of significance, most likely because of low power.

The CDR3 regions of human TCRbeta chains were subjected to immunosequencing. Per the source publication's procedure: Repertoire TCRs were matched against a reference library of SARS-CoV-2-specific TCRs generated with the MIRA antigen-specificity platform. Breadth was defined as the fraction of unique TCRs that were SARS-CoV-2-associated, and depth was defined as the fraction of total T cells that were SARS-CoV-2-associated. Using the MIRA data, every spike-specific TCR was mapped to the spike region that the TCR reacted to and assigned to either a CD4 or a CD8 class. Log10-transformed breadth and depth values were compared by one-way ANOVA with Sidak's multiple comparisons tests. Sourced from immuneACCESS, this table was stored by TCRdb with only in-frame sequences that have V and J called. A share of the clones is absent; for the studies checked, an unresolved V gene accounts for under half, and the remainder has no known explanation. Clone size and the V and J calls come from that table; the DNA yielded D and trimming. The sample has some 130,000 clones on record, 93% of them singletons. About 0.91% of the sample is taken by the ten largest.

What this sample's time point label stands for: baseline before first vaccination. Vaccinee samples were obtained from the UK trials COV001 and COV002, which included a single-blind randomized controlled phase 2/3 trial of AZD1222 (ChAdOx1 nCoV-19) in healthy adults. Trial participant PBMC samples were collected at day 0 and day 28 after the second dose for TCRbeta chain sequencing. Sequenced here: peripheral blood, sampled on day 0 of AZD1222 vaccination. This TCR was recovered from an adult in good health. The chain employs TRBV19 and TRBJ2-3; confidence is insufficient to name the D gene. The CDR3 protein sequence reads: CASTGNTDTQYF. DNA sequence: TGTGCCAGTACGGGCAACACAGATACGCAGTATTTT.